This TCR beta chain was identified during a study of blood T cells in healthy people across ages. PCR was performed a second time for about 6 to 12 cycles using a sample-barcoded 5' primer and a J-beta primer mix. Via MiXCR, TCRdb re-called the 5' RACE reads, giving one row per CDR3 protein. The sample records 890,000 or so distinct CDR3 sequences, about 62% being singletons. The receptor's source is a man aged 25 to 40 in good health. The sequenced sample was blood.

Written as DNA, the CDR3 is TGTGCCAGCAGCCCGATACAGGGACCTGGGGCCAACGTCCTGACTTTC. Translating gives CASSPIQGPGANVLTF. This rearrangement joins TRBV3-1 to TRBJ2-6; D is perhaps TRBD1 (6 bases). Germline V gene lookup returns CDR1 LGHDT and CDR2 YNNKEL (reference sequence). Between the trimmed V and J ends, which lost 4 bases and 2 bases, there was a span of 12 bases. The CDR3 consists of 16 residues.